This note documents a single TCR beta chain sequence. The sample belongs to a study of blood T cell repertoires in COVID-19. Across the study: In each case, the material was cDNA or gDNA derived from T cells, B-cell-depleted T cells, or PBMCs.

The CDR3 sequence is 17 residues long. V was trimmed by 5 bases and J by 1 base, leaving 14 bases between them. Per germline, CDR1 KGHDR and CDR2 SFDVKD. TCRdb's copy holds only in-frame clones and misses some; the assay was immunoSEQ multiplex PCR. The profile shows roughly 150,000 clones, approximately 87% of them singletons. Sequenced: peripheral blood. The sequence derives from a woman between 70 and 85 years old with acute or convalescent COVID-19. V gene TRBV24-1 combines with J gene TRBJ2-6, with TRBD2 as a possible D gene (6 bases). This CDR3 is CATSGGDVSSGANVLTF. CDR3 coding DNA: TGTGCCACCAGTGGGGGGGACGTGAGTTCTGGGGCCAACGTCCTGACTTTC.